The 26 T cell receptor beta chains given below trace back to one sample, sequenced in a study of CD8 T cells in Susac syndrome. Random hexamers primed reverse transcription of roughly 0.5 to 1 ug RNA. TCRdb redid the calling of the immunoSEQ multiplex PCR reads with MiXCR, one entry per CDR3 protein. The sample holds more than 70,000 distinct CDR3 sequences; about 93% are singletons and the top ten take around 0.34%. The sample consisted of CD8+ T cells from PBMCs. Receptors originate from a human donor in good health.

The CDR3 nucleotides read TGTGCCAGCAGCTCCGGGCGAGAGTTGGAAAAACTGTTTTTT. Protein: CASSSGRELEKLFF. This sequence joins TRBV6-1 and TRBJ1-4, with D unclear. Deletions cut 6 bases from V and 8 bases from J, with 16 bases between. The germline V gene encodes CDR1 MNHNS and CDR2 SASEGT. This CDR3 is 14 amino acids long.

The V call is TRBV9, the J call TRBJ1-5, with D perhaps TRBD1 (5 bases). The CDR3 contains 14 residues. Germline CDR1 SGDLS, CDR2 YYNGEE. The V end was cut by 6 bases, the J end by 2 bases, with 12 bases between. The CDR3 bases are TGTGCCAGCAATGAAGGGGTGGGCAATCAGCCCCAGCATTTT. Protein: CASNEGVGNQPQHF. The full variable domain, its missing parts supplied by reference TRBV9 and TRBJ1-5, is DSGVTQTPKHLITATGQRVTLRCSPRSGDLSVYWYQQSLDQGLQFLIQYYNGEERAKGNILERFSAQQFPDLHSELNLSSLELGDSALYFCASNEGVGNQPQHFGDGTRLSIL.

The genes are TRBV9 and TRBJ2-1; 9 bases agree with TRBD2. Germline V gene lookup returns CDR1 SGDLS and CDR2 YYNGEE. V lost 6 bases to trimming and J lost 4 bases; unmatched junction nucleotides: 11. The length of the CDR3 is 16 residues. CDR3 residues: CASNRGSGGRYNEQFF. In DNA form, the CDR3 reads TGTGCCAGCAACCGGGGTAGCGGGGGTAGATACAATGAGCAGTTCTTC.

DNA for the CDR3: TGTGCCAGCAGCTACGGGACATTCCCGAATGAGCAGTTCTTC. This sequence encodes CASSYGTFPNEQFF. The J gene is TRBJ2-1, the V gene TRBV5-6, with D possibly TRBD1 on 6 matching bases. V lost 3 bases and J lost 7, with 14 bases in between. Germline CDR1 and CDR2: SGHDT and YYEEEE. The length of the CDR3 is 14 residues.

This clonotype came up once. The gene calls are TRBV7-3 and TRBJ1-1; tentative D call: TRBD1 (6 bases). CDR1 and CDR2 (germline): SGHTA, FQGTGA. With 4 bases removed from V and 8 bases from J, the gap between germline ends came to 17 bases. This CDR3 contains 14 residues. The CDR3 here is CASSSGGGGAEAFF. CDR3 nucleotides: TGTGCCAGCAGCTCAGGTGGTGGGGGCGCGGAAGCTTTCTTT.

V gene TRBV3-1 combines with J gene TRBJ1-1; no definite D call. With 4 bases removed from V and 0 bases from J, the gap between germline ends came to 15 bases. Germline loops: CDR1 LGHDT, CDR2 YNNKEL (reference sequence). The CDR3 runs to 16 residues. This CDR3 reads CASSLREARMNTEAFF. The CDR3 nucleotides read TGTGCCAGCAGCCTACGGGAGGCCAGAATGAACACTGAAGCTTTCTTT.

The chain uses TRBV15 and TRBJ2-7; unclear D gene. Germline V CDR1 and CDR2: LNHNV, YYDKDF (reference sequence). The length of the CDR3 is 12 residues. Trimming took off 5 bases at V and 5 bases at J, with 10 bases between the two ends. The CDR3 spells CATSPGGHEQYF. CDR3 bases: TGTGCCACCAGCCCCGGCGGCCACGAGCAGTACTTC. Full variable domain (missing parts from reference TRBV15 and TRBJ2-7): DAMVIQNPRYQVTQFGKPVTLSCSQTLNHNVMYWYQQKSSQAPKLLFHYYDKDFNNEADTPDNFQSRRPNTSFCFLDIRSPGLGDTAMYLCATSPGGHEQYFGPGTRLTVT.

This clonotype was seen once. This chain joins TRBV9 and TRBJ1-2; TRBD1 is a possible D gene (6 bases). Trimming took off 3 bases at V and 4 bases at J, with 10 bases between the two ends. CDR1 and CDR2 (germline): SGDLS, YYNGEE. The CDR3 covers 13 residues. The CDR3 spells CASSAGTSYGYTF. CDR3 DNA: TGTGCCAGCAGCGCAGGGACAAGCTATGGCTACACCTTC.

The V and J genes are TRBV2 and TRBJ1-2, with 7 nucleotides matching TRBD1. The CDR3 spans 15 residues. Trimming cost V 1 base and J 4 bases; bases outside gene matches: 6. Germline CDR1 and CDR2: SNHLY and FYNNEI. CDR3 sequence reads: CASSEVPGDSYGYTF. In DNA form, the CDR3 reads TGTGCCAGCAGTGAAGTCCCCGGGGACAGCTATGGCTACACCTTC. The full variable domain, in which reference TRBV2 and TRBJ1-2 provide the parts outside the CDR3, is EPEVTQTPSHQVTQMGQEVILRCVPISNHLYFYWYRQILGQKVEFLVSFYNNEISEKSEIFDDQFSVERPDGSNFTLKIRSTKLEDSAMYFCASSEVPGDSYGYTFGSGTRLTVV.

This rearrangement joins TRBV28 to TRBJ2-5, with 9 bases identical to TRBD1. The trim removed 6 bases at V and 1 base at J, leaving 6 bases unmatched. The germline V gene has CDR1 MDHEN and CDR2 SYDVKM. The CDR3 runs 15 residues. CDR3 loop: CASRRRTGAQETQYF. As DNA, the CDR3 is TGTGCCAGCAGGCGGAGGACAGGGGCCCAAGAGACCCAGTACTTC.

The chain has TRBV3-1 and TRBJ1-5, with a weak D call TRBD1 (6 bases). The CDR3 consists of 14 residues. Germline CDR1 reads LGHDT; CDR2 reads YNNKEL (reference sequence). Trimming pared 0 bases from V and 6 bases from J, leaving 9 bases between. This CDR3 reads CASSQEGAGQPQHF. In nucleotides, the CDR3 is TGTGCCAGCAGCCAAGAGGGGGCCGGTCAGCCCCAGCATTTT.

This clonotype has a single count. The CDR3: CAWSGHVQRTGELFF. For the CDR3, the DNA is TGTGCCTGGAGTGGGCATGTCCAGAGGACCGGGGAGCTGTTTTTT. The V call is TRBV30, the J call TRBJ2-2; D remains unclear. Germline V lookup: CDR1 GTSNPN, CDR2 SVGIG (reference sequence). This CDR3 has 15 residues. V lost 1 base, J lost 5 bases, and 14 bases lay in between.

J is TRBJ2-2 and V is TRBV4-1; 7 bases agree with TRBD2. The V gene's germline CDR1 is MGHRA and CDR2 YSYEKL. The CDR3 has 14 residues. The V gene end was trimmed by 10 bases and the J gene end by 4 bases; junction bases not matched to a gene: 9. The CDR3 sequence: CATSGEGGTGELFF. The CDR3 DNA is TGCGCCACCTCGGGGGAGGGTGGCACCGGGGAGCTGTTTTTT.

V is TRBV9 and J is TRBJ2-5; possible D gene TRBD2, 6 bases. V was trimmed by 3 bases and J by 0 bases, leaving 12 bases between them. In germline, CDR1 is SGDLS, CDR2 YYNGEE. This CDR3 spans 15 amino acids. CDR3 DNA sequence: TGTGCCAGCAGCGCGGAGGGGCTGGACCAAGAGACCCAGTACTTC. Its translation: CASSAEGLDQETQYF.

The chain couples TRBV6-5 to TRBJ1-2; 7 positions agree with TRBD1. Unmatched junction bases numbered 16, after V lost 4 bases and J lost 8 bases. Germline CDR1 reads MNHEY; CDR2 reads SVGAGI. The CDR3 has 16 amino acids. In DNA, the CDR3 is TGTGCCAGCAGTTCGGGACAGACTCTACGTTCGGGCGGCTACACCTTC. This gives the protein CASSSGQTLRSGGYTF.

The gene calls are TRBV12-3 or TRBV12-4 and TRBJ2-5; D is perhaps TRBD2 (5 bases). The CDR3 runs to 16 residues. Trimming removed 7 bases from V and 3 bases from J, with 21 bases in between. The CDR3 DNA sequence: TGTGCCAGCACTTTCAAGGAGGCCTCCCGGGAAGAGACCCAGTACTTC. It codes for CASTFKEASREETQYF.

The chain is built from TRBV7-3 and TRBJ2-1, with D tentatively TRBD1 (8 bases). This CDR3 spans 18 amino acids. Trimming shortened V by 5 bases and J by 5 bases, and 25 bases separated the two germline ends. CDR1 and CDR2 from the germline V gene are SGHTA and FQGTGA. The CDR3 DNA is TGTGCCAGCAGCATAGCCAACCCGGACAGGGAGGGGCACAATGAGCAGTTCTTC. Translated: CASSIANPDREGHNEQFF.

The rearrangement links TRBV24-1 to TRBJ2-1, with 9 bases identical to TRBD2. CDR3 length: 13 amino acids. V lost 7 bases and J lost 9; bases outside the gene matches: 6. The V gene's germline CDR1 is KGHDR and CDR2 SFDVKD. The CDR3 sequence is CATRSGGSGEQFF. The CDR3 DNA sequence: TGTGCCACCAGGAGCGGGGGGAGCGGTGAGCAGTTCTTC.

The chain recombines TRBV21-1 with TRBJ2-7; the table names TRBD1, a call not compared with the DNA. TRBV21-1 is an annotated pseudogene. The CDR3 runs to 15 residues. CDR3 in amino acids: CASSKGRTALYEQYF. The CDR3 region has the DNA TGTGCCAGCAGCAAAGGTCGGACAGCCCTCTACGAGCAGTACTTC.

The chain employs TRBV12-5 and TRBJ1-2; TRBD1 might be the D (6 bases). Trimming took off 7 bases at V and 4 bases at J, with 10 bases between the two ends. Germline assignment: CDR1 LGHNT and CDR2 FRNRAP. This CDR3 has 12 residues. The CDR3 coding sequence is TGTGCTAGTGACGGGACACCCTATGGCTACACCTTC. Its translation is CASDGTPYGYTF.

This rearrangement joins TRBV6-5 to TRBJ2-5; D tentatively fits TRBD1 or TRBD2 (5 bases each). Germline lookup yields CDR1 MNHEY and CDR2 SVGAGI. V was pared by 6 bases and J by 0 bases, with 14 bases between. This CDR3 is built from 15 residues. This chain's CDR3 is CASRPPGTNQETQYF. The CDR3 DNA reads TGTGCCAGCAGACCTCCCGGGACCAACCAAGAGACCCAGTACTTC.

Details on this clonotype: The DNA is left out, because the CDR3 cannot be placed on it with certainty; the CDR3 is given as TCRdb lists it. This chain's CDR3 is CASSFGAGNTEAFF. The rearrangement uses TRBV27 and TRBJ1-1; the listed D gene, TRBD1, was not tested against the DNA. The CDR3 is 14 amino acids long, termini counted. In germline, CDR1 is MNHEY, CDR2 SMNVEV (reference sequence).

This chain links TRBV9 with TRBJ1-2, with 9 bases fitting TRBD1. V was clipped by 5 bases and J by 0 bases; unmatched bases: 2. The CDR3 contains 14 residues. CDR1 SGDLS and CDR2 YYNGEE come from the germline V gene. CDR3 in DNA: TGTGCCAGCAGAGGACAGGGGACTAACTATGGCTACACCTTC. It codes for CASRGQGTNYGYTF.

This clonotype was counted once. CDR3 sequence: CASRSPLQETQYF. In DNA, the CDR3 is TGTGCTAGTAGGTCTCCACTGCAAGAGACCCAGTACTTC. This sequence joins TRBV12-5 and TRBJ2-5, with D hard to call. Germline CDR1 and CDR2: LGHNT and FRNRAP. This CDR3 region has 13 residues. V was pared by 8 bases and J by 2 bases, with 12 bases between.

The gene calls are TRBV27 and TRBJ2-3, with 9 nucleotides matching TRBD2. CDR1 MNHEY and CDR2 SMNVEV come from the germline V gene (reference sequence). With 4 bases clipped from V and 2 bases from J, the junction kept 7 bases outside the gene matches. The CDR3 sequence is 16 residues long. CDR3 region: CASSYSSGDLTDTQYF. CDR3 coding DNA: TGTGCCAGCAGTTATTCTAGCGGGGACCTCACAGATACGCAGTATTTT.

The sample holds one count of this clonotype. The chain has TRBV29-1 and TRBJ2-7; D remains unclear. The germline V gene has CDR1 SQVTM and CDR2 ANQGSEA. There are 13 residues in the CDR3. V was cut by 1 base and J by 2 bases, with 9 bases left in between. Here the CDR3 DNA reads TGCAGCGTTGAAGGTGGTGAGCCCTACGAGCAGTACTTC. Its protein is CSVEGGEPYEQYF.